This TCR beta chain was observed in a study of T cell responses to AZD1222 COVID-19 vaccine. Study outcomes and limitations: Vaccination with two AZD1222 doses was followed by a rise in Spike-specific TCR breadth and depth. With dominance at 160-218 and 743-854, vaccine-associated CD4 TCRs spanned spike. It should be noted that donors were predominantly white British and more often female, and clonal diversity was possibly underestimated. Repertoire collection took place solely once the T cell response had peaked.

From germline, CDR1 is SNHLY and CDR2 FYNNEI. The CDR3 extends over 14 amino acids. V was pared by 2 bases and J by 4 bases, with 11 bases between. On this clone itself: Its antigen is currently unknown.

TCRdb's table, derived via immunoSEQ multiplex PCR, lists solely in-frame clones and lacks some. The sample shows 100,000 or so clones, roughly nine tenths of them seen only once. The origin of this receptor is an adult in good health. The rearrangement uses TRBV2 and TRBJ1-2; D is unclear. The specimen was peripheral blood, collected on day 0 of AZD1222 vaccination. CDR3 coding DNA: TGTGCCAGCAGTGAATTGCGACAAATCTATGGCTACACCTTC. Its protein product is CASSELRQIYGYTF.